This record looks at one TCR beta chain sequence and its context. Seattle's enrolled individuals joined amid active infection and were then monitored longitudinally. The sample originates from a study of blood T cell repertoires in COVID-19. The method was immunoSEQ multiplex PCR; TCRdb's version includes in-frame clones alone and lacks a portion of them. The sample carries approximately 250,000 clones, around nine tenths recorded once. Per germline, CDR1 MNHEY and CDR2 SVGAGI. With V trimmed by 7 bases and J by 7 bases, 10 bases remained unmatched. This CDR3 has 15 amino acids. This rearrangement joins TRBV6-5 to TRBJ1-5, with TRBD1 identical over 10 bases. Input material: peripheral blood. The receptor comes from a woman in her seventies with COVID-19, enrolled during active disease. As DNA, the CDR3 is TGTGCCAGCACCCCCCGGGGGACAGGGGAGCAGCCCCAGCATTTT. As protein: CASTPRGTGEQPQHF.